Below are 23 T cell receptor beta chains sequenced from a single sample in a study of T cell changes during pregnancy in multiple sclerosis (dated by TCRdb to the late 2010s). The receptor library was made with the immunoSEQ multiplex PCR assay. This is the immuneACCESS table as TCRdb keeps it, with only in-frame sequences that have V and J called. A part of the clones is gone; compared with another copy, unresolved V genes explain less than half, and the rest is unexplained. The sample table records some 80,000 clones; about 95% of these occur just once. The ten largest clones take up more than 0.95% of the sample. The input for sequencing was peripheral blood, taken in the second trimester of pregnancy. These receptors were taken from a female donor with multiple sclerosis, enrolled in a pregnancy study.

This chain connects TRBV25-1 to TRBJ1-1; the match to TRBD1 covers 7 bases. The germline CDR1 and CDR2 sequences are MGHDK and SYGVNS. CDR3 length: 14 residues. V lost 10 bases, J lost 0 bases, and 8 bases stayed unmatched. The chain's CDR3 is CATQRQGLNTEAFF. CDR3 bases: TGTGCCACCCAGAGACAGGGTTTGAACACTGAAGCTTTCTTT.

The chain carries TRBV2 and TRBJ2-1; 12 bases are a match to TRBD2. V shed 6 bases and J 8 bases; nucleotides not matched to a gene: 8. In germline, CDR1 is SNHLY, CDR2 FYNNEI. The length of the CDR3 is 15 residues. CDR3 sequence reads: CASSAGLAGGDEQFF. In DNA, the CDR3 is TGTGCCAGCAGCGCCGGGCTAGCGGGAGGGGATGAGCAGTTCTTC.

The CDR3: CASSPTLGGQVETQYF. CDR3 coding DNA: TGTGCCAGCTCACCTACCCTGGGGGGTCAAGTAGAGACCCAGTACTTC. The rearrangement uses TRBV18 and TRBJ2-5, with D possibly matching TRBD2 (6 bases). This CDR3 contains 16 residues. CDR1 KGHSH and CDR2 LQKENI come from the germline V gene. V was pared by 3 bases and J by 4 bases, with 18 bases between.

This chain uses TRBV7-3 with TRBJ2-1; a weak D match, TRBD2 (5 bases). Germline values: CDR1 SGHTA, CDR2 FQGTGA. The CDR3 is 15 amino acids. The V and J ends lost 3 bases and 2 bases respectively, with 11 bases between them. CDR3 coding DNA: TGTGCCAGCAGCTTGATCGCCGGGACCTACAATGAGCAGTTCTTC. Amino acids: CASSLIAGTYNEQFF.

This sequence joins TRBV10-3 and TRBJ2-7; D possibly corresponds to TRBD2 (6 bases). The V gene's germline CDR1 is ENHRY and CDR2 SYGVKD. Deletions cut 2 bases from V and 7 bases from J, with 18 bases between. The CDR3 extends over 15 amino acids. The CDR3 sequence is CAISEEGRYSSEQYF. The CDR3 DNA reads TGTGCCATCAGTGAGGAAGGGAGGTACTCCTCAGAGCAGTACTTC.

The chain joins TRBV27 to TRBJ2-7; perhaps TRBD1 as D (6 bases). Deletions cut 2 bases from V and 2 bases from J, with 7 bases between. The CDR3 is 13 residues long. Germline CDR1 is MNHEY and CDR2 is SMNVEV (reference sequence). The DNA of the CDR3 is TGTGCCAGCAGTTTAACAGGGACCTACGAGCAGTACTTC. Its protein is CASSLTGTYEQYF.

The rearrangement uses TRBV2 and TRBJ2-7, with D unclear. Germline lookup yields CDR1 SNHLY and CDR2 FYNNEI. The V and J ends lost 6 bases and 3 bases respectively, with 9 bases between them. The CDR3 loop spans 12 amino acids. The CDR3 DNA reads as TGTGCCAGCAGGAGCCCCCGCTACGAGCAGTACTTC. Amino acids: CASRSPRYEQYF.

This chain uses TRBV9 with TRBJ2-7, with TRBD2 matching over 9 bases. Unmatched junction bases numbered 13, after V lost 3 bases and J lost 6 bases. The germline gives CDR1 SGDLS, CDR2 YYNGEE. The CDR3 runs 16 residues. In DNA form, the CDR3 reads TGTGCCAGCAGCGGCGAGCTAGCGGGGCCCTGGGGCGAGCAGTACTTC. Translation gives CASSGELAGPWGEQYF. The full variable domain, with the rest looked up from reference TRBV9 and TRBJ2-7, is DSGVTQTPKHLITATGQRVTLRCSPRSGDLSVYWYQQSLDQGLQFLIQYYNGEERAKGNILERFSAQQFPDLHSELNLSSLELGDSALYFCASSGELAGPWGEQYFGPGTRLTVT.

The chain carries TRBV7-9 and TRBJ2-3; a possible D gene is TRBD1 (6 bases). The germline V and J ends were trimmed by 5 bases and 3 bases, with 15 bases remaining between them. Germline V gene lookup returns CDR1 SEHNR and CDR2 FQNEAQ (reference sequence). CDR3 length: 15 residues. CDR3 residues: CASSPRPGETDTQYF. The CDR3 nucleotides are TGTGCCAGCAGCCCTAGGCCAGGGGAGACAGATACGCAGTATTTT.

The chain carries TRBV7-9 and TRBJ1-1; tentatively, D is TRBD1 (6 bases). Trimming took 2 bases from V and 0 from J, leaving 13 bases between them. The CDR3 is 16 amino acids. Germline CDR1 SEHNR, CDR2 FQNEAQ (reference sequence). Written as DNA, the CDR3 is TGTGCCAGCAGCTTACCAAGGACAGACATGAACACTGAAGCTTTCTTT. Translated, it gives CASSLPRTDMNTEAFF.

The chain uses TRBV19 and TRBJ1-3; D not resolved. There are 13 residues in the CDR3. CDR1 LNHDA and CDR2 SQIVND come from the germline V gene (reference sequence). V lost 7 bases to trimming and J lost 5 bases, with 12 bases between them. The CDR3 sequence: CASIYPARNTIYF. The DNA for the CDR3 is TGTGCCAGTATCTATCCCGCGCGAAACACCATATATTTT.

The chain employs TRBV2 and TRBJ2-1, with D possibly TRBD2 on 5 matching bases. CDR1 is SNHLY and CDR2 is FYNNEI in the germline V gene. This CDR3 region has 14 residues. Trimming left V 7 bases short and J 3 bases short, with 13 bases between. CDR3 amino acids: CASISLAGYNEQFF. The CDR3 DNA sequence: TGTGCCAGCATATCCCTAGCTGGCTACAATGAGCAGTTCTTC.

This clone is a singleton in its sample. The rearrangement joins TRBV11-2 to TRBJ1-3, with 7 bases aligning to TRBD1. The CDR3 covers 16 residues. Germline values: CDR1 SGHAT, CDR2 FQNNGV. The V segment lost 5 bases and the J segment 4 bases; nucleotides outside the gene matches: 11. CDR3 sequence reads: CASSPRTGESGNTIYF. The CDR3 nucleotides read TGTGCCAGCAGCCCGCGAACAGGGGAGTCCGGAAACACCATATATTTT.

The CDR3 sequence is CASSSSTSGSYEQYF. As DNA, the CDR3 is TGTGCCAGCAGCTCGTCGACTAGCGGCTCCTACGAGCAGTACTTC. This chain connects TRBV7-9 to TRBJ2-7; 9 bases align to TRBD2. The V gene's germline CDR1 is SEHNR and CDR2 FQNEAQ (reference sequence). The CDR3 is made up of 15 amino acids. Unmatched junction bases numbered 4, after V lost 4 bases and J lost 0 bases. The entire variable domain, with the rest obtained from reference TRBV7-9 and TRBJ2-7, is as follows: DTGVSQNPRHKITKRGQNVTFRCDPISEHNRLYWYRQTLGQGPEFLTYFQNEAQLEKSRLLSDRFSAERPKGSFSTLEIQRTEQGDSAMYLCASSSSTSGSYEQYFGPGTRLTVT.

V is TRBV5-1 and J is TRBJ1-1; 8 bases map to TRBD1. The CDR3 length is 15 residues. The V gene end was trimmed by 0 bases and the J gene end by 2 bases; junction bases not matched to a gene: 3. Germline loops: CDR1 SGHRS, CDR2 YFSETQ. In DNA, the CDR3 is TGCGCCAGCAGCTTGGCCCAGGGGGCTAACACTGAAGCTTTCTTT. Protein: CASSLAQGANTEAFF.

This chain links TRBV19 with TRBJ1-1, with D possibly TRBD1 on 5 matching bases. V shed 8 bases and J shed 0 bases, with 10 bases lying between them. Germline V lookup: CDR1 LNHDA, CDR2 SQIVND (reference sequence). The CDR3 is made up of 13 amino acids. CDR3 nucleotides: TGTGCCAGTGGAGGGACGGTGAACACTGAAGCTTTCTTT. It translates to CASGGTVNTEAFF.

The V call is TRBV5-8, the J call TRBJ2-2; no reliable D call. The V end lost 2 bases, the J end lost 5 bases, and 7 bases lay between the germline ends. Per germline, CDR1 SGHTS and CDR2 YDEGEE. The CDR3 runs 13 residues. The CDR3 nucleotides read TGTGCCAGCAGCTTTAGCCTGACCGGGGAGCTGTTTTTT. This encodes CASSFSLTGELFF. Full variable domain (remainder filled in from reference TRBV5-8 and TRBJ2-2): EAGVTQSPTHLIKTRGQQATLRCSPISGHTSVYWYQQALGLGLQFLLWYDEGEERNRGNFPPRFSGRQFPNYSSELNVNALELEDSALYLCASSFSLTGELFFGEGSRLTVL.

This clone was counted between two and nine times. The chain combines TRBV29-1 with TRBJ2-7, with D possibly matching TRBD1 (6 bases). Germline V gives CDR1 SQVTM, CDR2 ANQGSEA. The CDR3 length is 14 residues. Trimming pared 1 base from V and 2 bases from J, leaving 12 bases between. DNA for the CDR3: TGCAGCGTTGAAGGGCAGGGGAAAGCCTACGAGCAGTACTTC. Protein product: CSVEGQGKAYEQYF.

V gene TRBV7-6 combines with J gene TRBJ1-5; D gene ambiguous. The V end lost 1 base, the J end lost 7 bases, and 8 bases lay between the germline ends. CDR3 length: 13 amino acids. CDR1 and CDR2 from the germline V gene are SGHVS and FNYEAQ. CDR3 residues: CASSLGAGQPQHF. The DNA of the CDR3 is TGTGCCAGCAGCTTAGGTGCGGGCCAGCCCCAGCATTTT.

This clone appeared once. The CDR3 here is CASSESGPGDTFTYEQYF. For the CDR3, the DNA is TGTGCCAGCAGTGAATCGGGACCTGGGGACACCTTTACCTACGAGCAGTACTTC. The rearrangement joins TRBV25-1 to TRBJ2-7; a weak D match, TRBD1 (6 bases). Between the trimmed V and J ends, which lost 1 base and 2 bases, there was a span of 21 bases. The length of the CDR3 is 18 residues. Germline assignment: CDR1 MGHDK and CDR2 SYGVNS.

The rearrangement links TRBV7-9 to TRBJ1-1; 7 positions agree with TRBD1. The CDR3 runs 13 residues. Per the germline V gene, CDR1 is SEHNR and CDR2 is FQNEAQ (reference sequence). With 4 bases clipped from V and 10 bases from J, the junction kept 9 bases outside the gene matches. The CDR3 coding sequence is TGTGCCAGCAGCTCCCCGTCAGGGGGGCCAGCTTTCTTT. Translation: CASSSPSGGPAFF.

J is TRBJ2-1 and V is TRBV7-8; D possibly corresponds to TRBD1 (5 bases). This CDR3 comprises 15 residues. V gave up 5 bases and J gave up 4 bases, with 15 bases separating them. The germline V gene has CDR1 SGHVS and CDR2 FQNEAQ. The CDR3 protein is CASSKTPGKYNEQFF. CDR3 nucleotides: TGTGCCAGCAGCAAAACCCCAGGGAAATACAATGAGCAGTTCTTC.

The chain has TRBV7-8 and TRBJ2-5; 7 bases match TRBD2. Trimming at V came to 0 bases and at J to 5 bases, leaving 12 bases not matched to a gene. Germline assignment: CDR1 SGHVS and CDR2 FQNEAQ. This CDR3 has 17 amino acids. CDR3 coding DNA: TGTGCCAGCAGCTTAGCGCGAGGGGTTGGGGGAGGGGAGACCCAGTACTTC. This gives the protein CASSLARGVGGGETQYF. Drawing the rest from reference TRBV7-8 and TRBJ2-5, the complete variable domain is GAGVSQSPRYKVAKRGQDVALRCDPISGHVSLFWYQQALGQGPEFLTYFQNEAQLDKSGLPSDRFFAERPEGSVSTLKIQRTQQEDSAVYLCASSLARGVGGGETQYFGPGTRLLVL.